This is a list of T cell receptor beta chains from one sample in a study of T cells in Graves' hyperthyroidism and ophthalmopathy. TCRdb redid the calling of the multiplex PCR reads with MiXCR, one entry per CDR3 protein. The table has 300,000 to 400,000 distinct CDR3 sequences, roughly 20% seen once. Sequencing used blood. All receptors derive from a woman in her forties or fifties with Graves' hyperthyroidism. Each CDR3 is given with its conserved first and last residue. Each record gives: J gene, D gene, clone size, V gene, CDR3 protein, CDR3 DNA. A D gene is named only where the DNA matches it firmly. Clone size is shown for a subset of rows, as once, few, many or a class of expanded clone.

j_gene: TRBJ2-3
d_gene: .
abundance: many
v_gene: TRBV10-2
CDR3aa: CASSEQGGNTQYF
CDR3nt: TGCGCCAGCAGTGAGCAGGGAGGAAATACGCAGTATTTT

j_gene: TRBJ2-7
d_gene: TRBD1
abundance: many
v_gene: TRBV28
CDR3aa: CASSTGTGALVSSYEQYF
CDR3nt: TGTGCCAGCAGTACCGGGACAGGGGCTTTAGTGAGCTCCTACGAGCAGTACTTC

j_gene: TRBJ2-1
d_gene: .
abundance: few
v_gene: TRBV20-1
CDR3aa: CSARDPTGNEQFF
CDR3nt: TGCAGTGCTAGGGACCCAACGGGAAATGAGCAGTTCTTC

j_gene: TRBJ2-1
d_gene: .
abundance: many
v_gene: TRBV12-3/TRBV12-4
CDR3aa: CASSLGPGDYNEQFF
CDR3nt: TGTGCCAGCAGTTTAGGCCCCGGGGACTACAATGAGCAGTTCTTC

j_gene: TRBJ2-2
d_gene: .
abundance: few
v_gene: TRBV5-1
CDR3aa: CASEGSTGELFF
CDR3nt: TGCGCCAGCGAAGGCAGCACCGGGGAGCTGTTTTTT

j_gene: TRBJ2-3
d_gene: .
abundance: many
v_gene: TRBV11-2
CDR3aa: CASSYLDTQYF
CDR3nt: TGTGCCAGCAGTTACCTAGATACGCAGTATTTT

j_gene: TRBJ1-5
d_gene: .
abundance: .
v_gene: TRBV30
CDR3aa: CAWRAGNQPQHF
CDR3nt: TGTGCCTGGAGGGCAGGGAATCAGCCCCAGCATTTT

j_gene: TRBJ2-1
d_gene: .
abundance: few
v_gene: TRBV5-6
CDR3aa: CASSLRGGTAEQFF
CDR3nt: TGTGCCAGCAGCTTGAGGGGGGGGACCGCTGAGCAGTTCTTC

j_gene: TRBJ1-1
d_gene: TRBD1
abundance: .
v_gene: TRBV10-3
CDR3aa: CAISDWTGGTEAFF
CDR3nt: TGTGCCATCAGTGATTGGACAGGGGGCACTGAAGCTTTCTTT

j_gene: TRBJ2-3
d_gene: TRBD2
abundance: many
v_gene: TRBV6-1
CDR3aa: CASSERLAGGTTDTQYF
CDR3nt: TGTGCCAGCAGTGAACGCCTAGCGGGGGGGACCACAGATACGCAGTATTTT

j_gene: TRBJ2-2
d_gene: .
abundance: many
v_gene: TRBV18
CDR3aa: CASSPPERRDTGELFF
CDR3nt: TGTGCCAGCTCACCACCGGAGAGACGGGACACCGGGGAGCTGTTTTTT

j_gene: TRBJ1-2
d_gene: TRBD1
abundance: few
v_gene: TRBV28
CDR3aa: CASSFQGACGYTF
CDR3nt: TGTGCCAGCAGTTTTCAGGGGGCGTGTGGCTACACCTTC

j_gene: TRBJ2-3
d_gene: .
abundance: few
v_gene: TRBV6-1
CDR3aa: CASMFSLPTDTQYF
CDR3nt: TGTGCCAGCATGTTTAGCCTTCCCACAGATACGCAGTATTTT

j_gene: TRBJ2-1
d_gene: .
abundance: many
v_gene: TRBV24-1
CDR3aa: CATSDTYGSGNEQFF
CDR3nt: TGTGCCACCAGTGATACTTATGGGTCCGGGAATGAGCAGTTCTTC

j_gene: TRBJ2-5
d_gene: .
abundance: .
v_gene: TRBV20-1
CDR3aa: CSAFKETQYF
CDR3nt: TGCAGTGCTTTCAAAGAGACCCAGTACTTC